Each of the 20 T cell receptor beta chains below was sequenced from the same sample in a study of blood T cells in healthy people across ages. A sample-barcoded 5' primer and a J-beta primer mix were used in a second PCR of about 7 to 12 cycles. TCRdb processed the 5' RACE reads anew with MiXCR; each CDR3 protein has one entry. This table has some 1,800,000 distinct CDR3 sequences, 35% to 50% appearing once. Sequencing used blood. The receptor set was obtained from a human donor in good health.

The rearrangement joins TRBV28 to TRBJ2-5; 10 bases line up with TRBD2. After removal of 6 bases from V and 2 bases from J, the junction contained 6 bases not matched to a gene. The CDR3 runs to 15 residues. CDR1 is MDHEN and CDR2 is SYDVKM in the germline V gene. CDR3 protein: CASSAAGGRQETQYF. CDR3 bases: TGTGCCAGCAGCGCAGCGGGGGGGCGGCAAGAGACCCAGTACTTC.

The chain links TRBV20-1 to TRBJ2-3; tentatively, D is TRBD1 (5 bases). The CDR3 loop spans 14 amino acids. Germline lookup yields CDR1 DFQATT and CDR2 SNEGSKA (reference sequence). The V gene lost 0 bases and the J gene lost 6 bases, with 13 bases spanning the gap. CDR3 residues: CSARDGKGADTQYF. For the CDR3, the DNA is TGCAGTGCTAGAGATGGGAAAGGGGCGGATACGCAGTATTTT.

This clonotype was seen a handful of times. The rearrangement links TRBV11-2 to TRBJ1-2, with 7 bases fitting TRBD1. The germline V gene encodes CDR1 SGHAT and CDR2 FQNNGV. The CDR3 consists of 14 residues. Trimming cost V 5 bases and J 6 bases; bases outside gene matches: 9. The chain's CDR3 is CASSPFEGANGYTF. The CDR3 nucleotides read TGTGCCAGCAGCCCTTTTGAGGGGGCGAATGGCTACACCTTC. The full variable domain, completed using reference TRBV11-2 and TRBJ1-2, is EAGVAQSPRYKIIEKRQSVAFWCNPISGHATLYWYQQILGQGPKLLIQFQNNGVVDDSQLPKDRFSAERLKGVDSTLKIQPAKLEDSAVYLCASSPFEGANGYTFGSGTRLTVV.

In its sample, this clonotype was seen a few times. This chain links TRBV20-1 with TRBJ2-1; 10 bases are shared with TRBD2. The V gene end was trimmed by 2 bases and the J gene end by 0 bases; junction bases not matched to a gene: 4. Germline CDR1 reads DFQATT; CDR2 reads SNEGSKA (reference sequence). This CDR3 spans 16 amino acids. In DNA, the CDR3 is TGCAGTGCTAGATCGGCTAGCGGGGGCTCCTACAATGAGCAGTTCTTC. Translating gives CSARSASGGSYNEQFF.

This clonotype was observed a few times. V gene TRBV14 combines with J gene TRBJ2-4; 7 bases are a match to TRBD1. The better agreement between TRBJ2-7 and the DNA end casts doubt on the J call. In germline, CDR1 is SGHDN, CDR2 FVKESK. This CDR3 is built from 16 residues. CDR3 bases: TGTGCCAGCAGCCCTCATTGGGGCAGGGGGAGCGACGAGCAGTACTTC. Translated, it gives CASSPHWGRGSDEQYF.

This clonotype was observed a handful of times. The V call is TRBV29-1, the J call TRBJ1-4; D call uncertain. This CDR3 has 14 residues. Per germline, CDR1 SQVTM and CDR2 ANQGSEA. Trimming pared 5 bases from V and 0 bases from J, leaving 10 bases between. The CDR3: CSVRIGATNEKLFF. CDR3 nucleotide sequence: TGCAGCGTTCGTATAGGAGCAACTAATGAAAAACTGTTTTTT.

This clonotype was detected a few times. This chain joins TRBV20-1 and TRBJ1-2; no reliable D call. Looked up from germline, CDR1 is DFQATT and CDR2 is SNEGSKA (reference sequence). CDR3 length: 15 residues. V gave up 2 bases and J gave up 0 bases, with 13 bases separating them. The DNA for the CDR3 is TGCAGTGCTAGATCCCCAAGGAGTCCTAACTATGGCTACACCTTC. Protein product: CSARSPRSPNYGYTF.

This rearrangement joins TRBV7-8 to TRBJ2-3, with D perhaps TRBD1 (6 bases). Germline CDR1 is SGHVS and CDR2 is FQNEAQ. This CDR3 comprises 17 residues. V shed 5 bases and J shed 4 bases, with 22 bases lying between them. This CDR3 is CASSPNPGTGRPDTQYF. Written as DNA, the CDR3 is TGTGCCAGCAGCCCCAACCCGGGTACAGGGCGCCCAGATACGCAGTATTTT.

This clonotype has just a few counts. The gene calls are TRBV6-5 and TRBJ2-7; D is unclear. CDR1 is MNHEY, CDR2 SVGAGI, per germline. The CDR3 covers 14 residues. V was clipped by 6 bases and J by 1 base, with 13 bases between them. DNA of the CDR3: TGTGCCAGCAGCCCCCTGAGTTGGTCCTACGAGCAGTACTTC. Residues: CASSPLSWSYEQYF.

As to this clonotype: The junction differs from germline at one of its ends, possibly a read error. The CDR3 loop is CASSLQLLAESSGANVRTF. The DNA of the CDR3 is TGTGCCAGCAGTTTACAGCTCCTAGCGGAAAGCTCTGGGGCCAACGTCCGGACTTTC. The chain uses TRBV27 and TRBJ2-6; 7 nucleotides line up with TRBD2. CDR1 MNHEY and CDR2 SMNVEV come from the germline V gene (reference sequence). The CDR3 spans 19 residues.

V is TRBV5-1 and J is TRBJ1-1, with D perhaps matching TRBD1 (6 bases). With 3 bases removed from V and 3 bases from J, the gap between germline ends came to 12 bases. Germline CDR1 reads SGHRS; CDR2 reads YFSETQ. The CDR3 totals 14 residues. The CDR3 region has the DNA TGCGCCAGCAGCTGGGAGGGGGGTTACACTGAAGCTTTCTTT. Its translation: CASSWEGGYTEAFF.

This clonotype was observed many times. The rearrangement joins TRBV5-5 to TRBJ1-2, with 8 bases that match TRBD1. V shed 5 bases, J shed 8 bases, and the junction held 8 bases outside the gene matches. Germline V gives CDR1 SGHKS, CDR2 YYEKEE (reference sequence). The CDR3 is 13 amino acids. CDR3 coding DNA: TGTGCCAGCAGTAATGACAGGGGTGGAGGCTACACCTTC. Residues: CASSNDRGGGYTF.

The table lists this clonotype with a few counts. CDR3 nucleotides: TGTGCCAGCAGTCAAATAGGGGGGAGCAATCAGCCCCAGCATTTT. This sequence encodes CASSQIGGSNQPQHF. This rearrangement joins TRBV27 to TRBJ1-5; a possible D gene is TRBD1 (6 bases). The germline V gene encodes CDR1 MNHEY and CDR2 SMNVEV (reference sequence). The ends were cut back, 5 bases at V and 1 base at J, with 12 bases in the middle. The CDR3 sequence is 15 residues long.

The sample holds a few counts of this clonotype. The genes are TRBV20-1 and TRBJ2-1; 9 positions agree with TRBD2. J lost 8 bases, V lost 4 bases, and 15 bases had no gene match. From germline, CDR1 is DFQATT and CDR2 SNEGSKA (reference sequence). The CDR3 sequence is 16 residues long. The CDR3 region has the DNA TGCAGTGCTAACGCCGCACTTAGCGGGGGCAGGGATGAGCAGTTCTTC. This translates into CSANAALSGGRDEQFF.

This clonotype has a handful of counts. The chain is built from TRBV29-1 and TRBJ2-4; D is unresolved. The DNA end lines up better with TRBJ2-7; the J call may be wrong. Per germline, CDR1 SQVTM and CDR2 ANQGSEA. The length of the CDR3 is 13 residues. CDR3: CSVHKLDGGEQYF. CDR3 in DNA: TGCAGCGTTCACAAGTTGGACGGCGGCGAGCAGTACTTC.

This clonotype was picked up a small number of times. The V gene is TRBV4-3, the J gene TRBJ2-7; D tentatively reads TRBD1 or TRBD2 (5 bases each). This CDR3 region has 14 residues. Per germline, CDR1 LGHNA and CDR2 YSLEER. Trimming left V 5 bases short and J 6 bases short, with 17 bases between. Here the CDR3 DNA reads TGCGCCAGCAGCATCCGGGGCAGGGCATCCGAGCAGTACTTC. It encodes CASSIRGRASEQYF.

On this clonotype itself: Just one base apart from a much larger clone, this may be a read error. This chain joins TRBV4-3 and TRBJ2-7, with 10 bases matching TRBD1. The J call may be faulty, since TRBJ2-5 better matches the DNA end. Germline V gene lookup returns CDR1 LGHNA and CDR2 YSLEER. The CDR3 spans 16 residues. The CDR3 loop is CASSPDLGQGVETQYF. The CDR3 nucleotides are TGCGCCAGCAGCCCAGACTTAGGACAGGGGGTAGAGACCCAGTACTTC.

This clonotype was observed a few times. The V call is TRBV29-1, the J call TRBJ2-7, with D unclear. CDR3 size: 13 residues. Trimming removed 4 bases from V and 0 bases from J, with 10 bases in between. CDR1 SQVTM and CDR2 ANQGSEA come from the germline V gene. The CDR3 is CSVVVQNSYEQYF. CDR3 bases: TGCAGCGTTGTCGTACAGAACTCCTACGAGCAGTACTTC.

The V gene is TRBV9, the J gene TRBJ2-7, with 8 nucleotides matching TRBD1. This CDR3 is 14 amino acids long. With 0 bases clipped from V and 6 bases from J, the junction kept 5 bases outside the gene matches. Germline V gene lookup returns CDR1 SGDLS and CDR2 YYNGEE. The CDR3, as DNA: TGTGCCAGCAGCGTAGGAGTAGGACAGGGCGAGCAGTACTTC. Protein: CASSVGVGQGEQYF.

This rearrangement joins TRBV9 to TRBJ2-1, with D hard to call. Trimming removed 2 bases from V and 3 bases from J, with 15 bases in between. CDR1 and CDR2 from the germline V gene are SGDLS and YYNGEE. This CDR3 is 16 amino acids long. CDR3 in amino acids: CASSVLSVSRYNEQFF. In nucleotides, the CDR3 is TGTGCCAGCAGCGTCCTGAGCGTAAGCCGCTACAATGAGCAGTTCTTC.